The 10 T cell receptor beta chains below all came from one sample that was sequenced in a study of blood T cells in healthy people across ages. The second PCR ran roughly 6 to 11 cycles with a sample-barcoded 5' primer and J-beta primers. One entry per CDR3 protein results from TCRdb running MiXCR on the 5' RACE reads. The data show around 1,800,000 distinct CDR3 sequences, about 39% seen once. Sequencing was done on a sample of blood. All receptors come from a human donor in good health.

This clonotype was seen a few times. The chain combines TRBV7-6 with TRBJ2-3, with 11 bases fitting TRBD2. Germline lookup yields CDR1 SGHVS and CDR2 FNYEAQ. The V segment lost 0 bases and the J segment 5 bases; nucleotides outside the gene matches: 4. The CDR3 consists of 16 residues. CDR3 region: CASSLALAGGQDTQYF. Here the CDR3 DNA reads TGTGCCAGCAGCTTAGCTTTAGCGGGGGGGCAAGATACGCAGTATTTT. Full variable domain (missing parts from reference TRBV7-6 and TRBJ2-3): GAGVSQSPRYKVTKRGQDVALRCDPISGHVSLYWYRQALGQGPEFLTYFNYEAQQDKSGLPNDRFSAERPEGSISTLTIQRTEQRDSAMYRCASSLALAGGQDTQYFGPGTRLTVL.

In its sample, this clonotype was seen a few times. The rearrangement joins TRBV7-2 to TRBJ2-1; maybe TRBD2 (6 bases). Per the germline V gene, CDR1 is SGHTA and CDR2 is FQGNSA. Trimming removed 4 bases at V and 5 bases at J, with 15 bases between. This CDR3 is built from 15 residues. CDR3 coding DNA: TGTGCCAGCAGCTCGGGCGGGATCCCGGACAATGAGCAGTTCTTC. Amino acid sequence: CASSSGGIPDNEQFF.

The chain employs TRBV10-3 and TRBJ2-1, with TRBD1 as a possible D gene (6 bases). Germline CDR1 reads ENHRY; CDR2 reads SYGVKD. V was pared by 2 bases and J by 7 bases, with 15 bases between. CDR3 length: 15 amino acids. The CDR3 coding sequence is TGTGCCATCAGTGAGCCCCTTGACAGGATGAATGAGCAGTTCTTC. Protein: CAISEPLDRMNEQFF.

The V and J genes are TRBV5-5 and TRBJ2-3, with D unresolved. The CDR3 contains 12 residues. Germline values: CDR1 SGHKS, CDR2 YYEKEE (reference sequence). The V end lost 6 bases, the J end lost 6 bases, and 11 bases lay between the germline ends. CDR3 nucleotide sequence: TGTGCCAGCAACCCCGCGGTTGATACGCAGTATTTT. This sequence encodes CASNPAVDTQYF.

This clonotype has more than one count but fewer than ten. This sequence joins TRBV6-5 and TRBJ2-4; 9 bases match TRBD1. The DNA end favors TRBJ2-7, so the J call may be wrong. Per the germline V gene, CDR1 is MNHEY and CDR2 is SVGAGI. The length of the CDR3 is 15 residues. CDR3 sequence: CASSHGDREVSEQYF. The CDR3 DNA sequence: TGTGCCAGCAGTCACGGGGACAGGGAGGTTAGCGAGCAGTACTTC.

This clonotype was recorded many times. The genes are TRBV7-2 and TRBJ2-7; TRBD1 agrees at 8 bases. CDR1 is SGHTA and CDR2 is FQGNSA in the germline V gene. V was pared by 4 bases and J by 2 bases, with 4 bases of the junction left unmatched. The CDR3 has 14 amino acids. CDR3 DNA: TGTGCCAGCAGCTCGGACAGGGTGGCCTACGAGCAGTACTTC. Amino acids: CASSSDRVAYEQYF.

The chain has TRBV20-1 and TRBJ1-1, with D uncertain. The length of the CDR3 is 12 residues. Germline CDR1 reads DFQATT; CDR2 reads SNEGSKA (reference sequence). The V end was cut by 8 bases, the J end by 1 base, with 11 bases between. The DNA of the CDR3 is TGCAGTCCGGAGAAGGGGAACACTGAAGCTTTCTTT. Its protein product is CSPEKGNTEAFF.

The chain recombines TRBV6-1 with TRBJ2-7; the D gene is possibly TRBD2 (6 bases). Looked up from germline, CDR1 is MNHNS and CDR2 is SASEGT. V dropped 1 base and J dropped 0 bases, with 7 bases sitting between them. The CDR3 length is 14 residues. The CDR3 DNA sequence: TGTGCCAGCAGTGAAGAGGGAGGCTCCTACGAGCAGTACTTC. Translated: CASSEEGGSYEQYF.

This clonotype was found a few times. The chain employs TRBV12-3 or TRBV12-4 and TRBJ2-1; D call uncertain. Trimming left V 4 bases short and J 8 bases short, with 12 bases between. The CDR3 spans 13 residues. CDR3 region: CASSSFRLDEQFF. CDR3 coding DNA: TGTGCCAGCAGTTCGTTTAGGTTGGATGAGCAGTTCTTC.

The rearrangement joins TRBV20-1 to TRBJ2-7; 12 positions agree with TRBD1. The trim removed 3 bases at V and 3 bases at J, leaving 12 bases unmatched. The CDR3 sequence is 17 residues long. Per the germline V gene, CDR1 is DFQATT and CDR2 is SNEGSKA (reference sequence). In DNA form, the CDR3 reads TGCAGTGCTAGCTCCCCGGGACAGGGGGCCGCGTACTACGAGCAGTACTTC. This gives the protein CSASSPGQGAAYYEQYF.